This is a list of T cell receptor beta chains from one sample in a study of blood T cell repertoires in COVID-19. Sequencing used immunoSEQ multiplex PCR; TCRdb keeps in-frame clones, though not all of them. The sample yields 250,000 to 350,000 clones, approximately 84% seen once. Sequences were obtained from peripheral blood. All receptors derive from a human donor with COVID-19, enrolled during active disease. The donor label of this sample is uncertain. The CDR3 runs from the conserved cysteine through the conserved F or W. A D gene is named only where the DNA matches it firmly. Where a row states a size, it is once, few, many or the class of an expanded clone; other rows omit it.

J: TRBJ1-4; size: -; D: -; V: TRBV5-6; CDR3: CASSLWAGSNEKLFF; DNA: TGTGCCAGCAGCTTGTGGGCGGGATCTAATGAAAAACTGTTTTTT
J: TRBJ1-5; size: -; D: TRBD1; V: TRBV18; CDR3: CASSPGQGNQPQHF; DNA: TGTGCCAGCTCACCGGGACAGGGCAATCAGCCCCAGCATTTT
J: TRBJ2-2; size: -; D: TRBD2; V: TRBV4-3; CDR3: CASSHFLGSSGRTGELFF; DNA: TGCGCCAGCAGCCACTTTCTGGGGTCTAGCGGGAGGACCGGGGAGCTGTTTTTT
J: TRBJ2-7; size: -; D: TRBD1; V: TRBV3-1/TRBV3-2; CDR3: CASSQVGQGVGQQYF; DNA: TGTGCCAGCAGCCAAGTGGGACAGGGGGTCGGTCAGCAGTACTTC
J: TRBJ2-2; size: -; D: TRBD2; V: TRBV2; CDR3: CASQREGRTGELFF; DNA: TGTGCCTCACAGCGGGAGGGGAGAACCGGGGAGCTGTTTTTT
J: TRBJ1-2; size: once; D: TRBD1; V: TRBV4-3; CDR3: CASSQERDRGPGGYTF; DNA: TGCGCCAGCAGCCAAGAGCGGGACAGGGGACCGGGAGGCTACACCTTC
J: TRBJ2-2; size: -; D: TRBD1; V: TRBV15; CDR3: CATSRDRDRSTGELFF; DNA: TGTGCCACCAGCAGAGATCGGGACAGGAGCACCGGGGAGCTGTTTTTT
J: TRBJ2-7; size: few; D: -; V: TRBV13; CDR3: CASSRTRASIIRGDPSSYEQYF; DNA: TGTGCCAGCAGCCGTACTAGGGCGAGCATTATACGCGGCGATCCTAGCTCCTACGAGCAGTACTTC
J: TRBJ1-2; size: -; D: -; V: TRBV6-5; CDR3: CASSSSDGGRYTF; DNA: TGTGCCAGCAGTTCAAGTGACGGAGGCCGCTACACCTTC
J: TRBJ1-1; size: -; D: -; V: TRBV5-1; CDR3: CASSFTGRGVTEAFF; DNA: TGCGCCAGCAGCTTTACCGGACGGGGGGTAACTGAAGCTTTCTTT
J: TRBJ2-7; size: -; D: TRBD1; V: TRBV10-3; CDR3: CAISGRDRGYEQYF; DNA: TGTGCCATCAGTGGTCGGGACAGGGGCTACGAGCAGTACTTC
J: TRBJ2-7; size: once; D: -; V: TRBV7-2; CDR3: CASSLQGIMGEQYF; DNA: TGTGCCAGCAGCTTACAGGGAATAATGGGGGAGCAGTACTTC
J: TRBJ2-3; size: -; D: TRBD2; V: TRBV19; CDR3: CASSIQAGFLFDTQYF; DNA: TGTGCCAGTAGTATTCAAGCGGGGTTTCTGTTTGATACGCAGTATTTT
J: TRBJ2-2; size: -; D: TRBD2; V: TRBV28; CDR3: CATKREQLTGELFF; DNA: TGTGCCACCAAGCGGGAGCAGTTAACCGGGGAGCTGTTTTTT
J: TRBJ2-6; size: -; D: TRBD1; V: TRBV28; CDR3: CASSRQGSGANVLTF; DNA: TGTGCCAGCAGTCGACAGGGGTCTGGGGCCAACGTCCTGACTTTC
J: TRBJ1-2; size: -; D: TRBD1; V: TRBV3-1/TRBV3-2; CDR3: CASSLQGDPNYGYTF; DNA: TGTGCCAGCAGCCTGCAGGGGGACCCTAACTATGGCTACACCTTC
J: TRBJ2-1; size: -; D: TRBD2; V: TRBV2; CDR3: CASSDWDGTSGRAFSYNEQFF; DNA: TGTGCCAGCAGTGATTGGGATGGGACTAGCGGGAGAGCCTTCTCCTACAATGAGCAGTTCTTC
J: TRBJ2-5; size: -; D: TRBD1; V: TRBV9; CDR3: CASSSQRLPGQGEETQYF; DNA: TGTGCCAGCAGCTCCCAGAGGTTACCGGGACAGGGGGAAGAGACCCAGTACTTC
J: TRBJ1-2; size: once; D: -; V: TRBV7-9; CDR3: CASSRLAANYGYTF; DNA: TGTGCCAGCAGCCGATTAGCGGCTAACTATGGCTACACCTTC
J: TRBJ1-1; size: few; D: -; V: TRBV5-1; CDR3: CASSLGQGRGTEAFF; DNA: TGCGCCAGCAGCTTGGGGCAGGGTCGAGGCACTGAAGCTTTCTTT
J: TRBJ1-5; size: -; D: TRBD1; V: TRBV19; CDR3: CASSMWGQGDQPQHF; DNA: TGTGCCAGTAGTATGTGGGGACAGGGGGATCAGCCCCAGCATTTT
J: TRBJ1-1; size: once; D: -; V: TRBV29-1; CDR3: CSVSIGASPIF; DNA: TGCAGCGTTAGTATAGGAGCCAGTCCGATCTTT
J: TRBJ1-4; size: -; D: TRBD1; V: TRBV27; CDR3: CASGSWDSVNEKLFF; DNA: TGTGCCAGCGGTTCATGGGACAGCGTGAATGAAAAACTGTTTTTT
J: TRBJ2-1; size: once; D: -; V: TRBV11-2; CDR3: CASSLGPGAYNEQFF; DNA: TGTGCCAGCAGCTTAGGCCCGGGAGCCTACAATGAGCAGTTCTTC
J: TRBJ2-3; size: -; D: TRBD2; V: TRBV12-5; CDR3: CASGLFPQLAGEVLTDTQYF; DNA: TGTGCTAGTGGTTTGTTCCCTCAACTAGCGGGAGAAGTTTTGACAGATACGCAGTATTTT
J: TRBJ2-7; size: -; D: TRBD2; V: TRBV5-1; CDR3: CASSFIAGGFNEQYF; DNA: TGCGCCAGCAGCTTTATAGCGGGAGGATTCAACGAGCAGTACTTC
J: TRBJ1-3; size: once; D: TRBD1; V: TRBV7-2; CDR3: CASSQGQGRSGNTIYF; DNA: TGTGCCAGCAGCCAGGGACAGGGGAGATCTGGAAACACCATATATTTT
J: TRBJ1-1; size: -; D: TRBD1; V: TRBV5-6; CDR3: CASSLYGTGFFGTEAFF; DNA: TGTGCCAGCAGCTTGTATGGGACAGGGTTTTTTGGTACTGAAGCTTTCTTT
J: TRBJ2-5; size: -; D: -; V: TRBV5-6; CDR3: CASSLEQETQYF; DNA: TGTGCCAGCAGCTTGGAACAGGAGACCCAGTACTTC
J: TRBJ2-6; size: -; D: TRBD1; V: TRBV27; CDR3: CASSLGTGANVLTF; DNA: TGTGCCAGCAGTCTAGGGACAGGAGCCAACGTCCTGACTTTC
J: TRBJ1-5; size: -; D: TRBD1; V: TRBV24-1; CDR3: CATSDPLDREGQPQHF; DNA: TGTGCCACCAGTGATCCTCTAGACAGGGAAGGTCAGCCCCAGCATTTT
J: TRBJ2-7; size: -; D: TRBD2; V: TRBV6-2/TRBV6-3; CDR3: CASTPGGSRSEQYF; DNA: TGTGCCAGCACCCCGGGGGGGAGCAGGTCGGAGCAGTACTTC